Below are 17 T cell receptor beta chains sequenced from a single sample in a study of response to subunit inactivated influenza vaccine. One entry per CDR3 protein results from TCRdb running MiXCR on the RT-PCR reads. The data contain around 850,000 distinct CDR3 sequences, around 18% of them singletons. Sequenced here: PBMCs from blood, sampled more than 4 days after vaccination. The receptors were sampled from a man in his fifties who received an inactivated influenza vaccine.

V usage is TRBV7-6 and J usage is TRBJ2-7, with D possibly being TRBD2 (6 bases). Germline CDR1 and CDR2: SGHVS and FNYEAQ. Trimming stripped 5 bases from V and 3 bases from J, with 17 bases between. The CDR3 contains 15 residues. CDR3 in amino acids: CASSGGIGSVYEQYF. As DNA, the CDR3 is TGTGCCAGCAGCGGGGGGATAGGGTCCGTCTACGAGCAGTACTTC.

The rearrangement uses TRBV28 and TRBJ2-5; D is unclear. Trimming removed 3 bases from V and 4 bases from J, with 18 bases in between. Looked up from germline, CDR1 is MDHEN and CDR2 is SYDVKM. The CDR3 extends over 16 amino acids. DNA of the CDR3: TGTGCCAGCAGTTTCGGGTATGGCCCCCGTGTAGAGACCCAGTACTTC. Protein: CASSFGYGPRVETQYF.

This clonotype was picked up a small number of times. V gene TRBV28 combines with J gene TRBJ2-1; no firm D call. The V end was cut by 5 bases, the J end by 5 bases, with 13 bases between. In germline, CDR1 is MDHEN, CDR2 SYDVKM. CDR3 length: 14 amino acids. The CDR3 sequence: CASSPQLVNNEQFF. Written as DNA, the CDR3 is TGTGCCAGCAGTCCGCAGTTAGTCAACAATGAGCAGTTCTTC.

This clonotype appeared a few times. The CDR3 DNA is TGTGCCACCAGTGATTTGAGAGGGCAAAAAGAGACCCAGTACTTC. It codes for CATSDLRGQKETQYF. The chain has TRBV24-1 and TRBJ2-5, with a possible D match to TRBD2 (5 bases). V lost 0 bases to trimming and J lost 3 bases, with 10 bases between them. Germline V lookup: CDR1 KGHDR, CDR2 SFDVKD. The CDR3 consists of 15 residues.

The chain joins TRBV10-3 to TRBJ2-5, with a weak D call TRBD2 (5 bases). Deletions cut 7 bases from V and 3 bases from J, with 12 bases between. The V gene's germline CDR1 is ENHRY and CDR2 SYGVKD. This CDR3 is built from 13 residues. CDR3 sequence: CAIKPAAEETQYF. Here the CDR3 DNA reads TGTGCCATCAAGCCAGCGGCAGAAGAGACCCAGTACTTC.

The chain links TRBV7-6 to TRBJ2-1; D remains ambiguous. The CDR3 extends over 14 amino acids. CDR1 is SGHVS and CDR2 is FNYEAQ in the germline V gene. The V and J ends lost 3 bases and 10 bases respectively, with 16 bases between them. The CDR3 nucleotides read TGTGCCAGCAGCTTGGGTATAGGGCACGACGAGCAGTTCTTC. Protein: CASSLGIGHDEQFF.

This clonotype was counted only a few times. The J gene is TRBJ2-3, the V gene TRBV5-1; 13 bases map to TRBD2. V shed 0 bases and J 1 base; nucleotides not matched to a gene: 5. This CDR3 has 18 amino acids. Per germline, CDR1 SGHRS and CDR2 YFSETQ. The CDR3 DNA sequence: TGCGCCAGCAGCTTGGGACTAGCGGGGGGAGTTGGCACAGATACGCAGTATTTT. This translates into CASSLGLAGGVGTDTQYF.

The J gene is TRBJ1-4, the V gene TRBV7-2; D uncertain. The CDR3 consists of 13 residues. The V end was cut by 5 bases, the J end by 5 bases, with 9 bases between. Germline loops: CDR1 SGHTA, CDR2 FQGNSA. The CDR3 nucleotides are TGTGCCAGCAGCCCGGCAGTGAATGAAAAACTGTTTTTT. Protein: CASSPAVNEKLFF.

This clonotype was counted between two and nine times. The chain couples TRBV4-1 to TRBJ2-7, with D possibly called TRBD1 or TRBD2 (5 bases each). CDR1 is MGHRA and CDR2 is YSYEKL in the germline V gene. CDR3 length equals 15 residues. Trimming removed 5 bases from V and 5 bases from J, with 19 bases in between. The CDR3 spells CASSMGTQALNEQYF. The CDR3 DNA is TGCGCCAGCAGCATGGGGACGCAGGCATTGAACGAGCAGTACTTC.

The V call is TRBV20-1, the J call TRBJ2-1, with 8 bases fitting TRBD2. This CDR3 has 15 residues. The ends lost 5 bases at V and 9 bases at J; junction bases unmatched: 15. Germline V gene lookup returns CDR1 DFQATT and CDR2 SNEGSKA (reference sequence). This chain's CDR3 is CSALTLAAGDTEQFF. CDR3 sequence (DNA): TGCAGTGCTCTCACACTAGCGGCGGGGGACACTGAGCAGTTCTTC.

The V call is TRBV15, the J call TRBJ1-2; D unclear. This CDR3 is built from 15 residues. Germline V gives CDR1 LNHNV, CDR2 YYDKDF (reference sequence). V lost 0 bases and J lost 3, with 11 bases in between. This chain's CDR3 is CATSRDRGSDYGYTF. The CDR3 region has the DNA TGTGCCACCAGCAGAGATCGGGGTAGCGACTATGGCTACACCTTC.

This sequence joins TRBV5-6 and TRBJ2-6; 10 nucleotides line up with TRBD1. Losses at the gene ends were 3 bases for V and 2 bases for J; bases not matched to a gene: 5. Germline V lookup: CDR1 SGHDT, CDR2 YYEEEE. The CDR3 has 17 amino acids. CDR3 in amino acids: CASSSPDRGTGANVLTF. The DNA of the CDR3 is TGTGCCAGCAGCTCCCCGGACAGGGGGACTGGGGCCAACGTCCTGACTTTC.

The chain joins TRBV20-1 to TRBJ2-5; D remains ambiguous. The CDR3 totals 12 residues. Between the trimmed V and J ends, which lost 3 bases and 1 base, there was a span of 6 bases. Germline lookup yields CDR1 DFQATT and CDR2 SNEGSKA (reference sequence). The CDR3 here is CSASQFQETQYF. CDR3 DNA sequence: TGCAGTGCTAGCCAGTTCCAAGAGACCCAGTACTTC.

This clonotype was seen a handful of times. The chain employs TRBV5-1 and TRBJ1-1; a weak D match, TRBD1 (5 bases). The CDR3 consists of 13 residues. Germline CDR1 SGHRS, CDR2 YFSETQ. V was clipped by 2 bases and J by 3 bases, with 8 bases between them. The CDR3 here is CASSFGADTEAFF. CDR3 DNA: TGCGCCAGCAGCTTCGGGGCGGACACTGAAGCTTTCTTT.

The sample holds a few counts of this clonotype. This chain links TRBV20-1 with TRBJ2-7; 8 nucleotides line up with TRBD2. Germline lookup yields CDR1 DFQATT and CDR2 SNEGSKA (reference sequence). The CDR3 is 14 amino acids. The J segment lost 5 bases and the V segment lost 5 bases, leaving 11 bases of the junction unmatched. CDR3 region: CSAYYSGRSNEQYF. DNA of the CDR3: TGCAGTGCTTACTACAGCGGGAGAAGTAACGAGCAGTACTTC.

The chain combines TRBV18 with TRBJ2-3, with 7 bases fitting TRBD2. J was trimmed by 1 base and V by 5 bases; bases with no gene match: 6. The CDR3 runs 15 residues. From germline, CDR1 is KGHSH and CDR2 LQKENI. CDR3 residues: CASSDGAGGTDTQYF. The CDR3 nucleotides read TGTGCCAGCTCAGACGGCGCGGGGGGCACAGATACGCAGTATTTT.

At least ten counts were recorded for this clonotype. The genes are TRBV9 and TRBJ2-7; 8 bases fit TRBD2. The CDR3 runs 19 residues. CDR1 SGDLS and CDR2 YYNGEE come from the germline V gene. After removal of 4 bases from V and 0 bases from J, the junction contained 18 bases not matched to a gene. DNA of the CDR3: TGTGCCAGCAGCCCCGGCGGCGGGAGGTCCCGAGGTAGCTCCTACGAGCAGTACTTC. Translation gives CASSPGGGRSRGSSYEQYF. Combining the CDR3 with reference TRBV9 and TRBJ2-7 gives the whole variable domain DSGVTQTPKHLITATGQRVTLRCSPRSGDLSVYWYQQSLDQGLQFLIQYYNGEERAKGNILERFSAQQFPDLHSELNLSSLELGDSALYFCASSPGGGRSRGSSYEQYFGPGTRLTVT.